The sequence of this TCR beta chain was determined in a study of blood T cells in healthy people across ages. There are a few counts of this clonotype. It was with a sample-barcoded 5' primer and a J-beta primer mix that a second PCR of roughly 6 to 11 cycles was run. Via MiXCR, TCRdb re-called the 5' RACE reads, giving one row per CDR3 protein. The sample lists about 640,000 distinct CDR3 sequences; approximately 40% were seen once. Every sample gave at least 5 micrograms of total RNA when it was extracted. This TCR was sampled from a man older than 75 in good health. The specimen was blood.

CDR3 nucleotides: TGCGCCAGCAGCTTGGCCTTCTTGGAGACCCAGTACTTC. Amino acids: CASSLAFLETQYF. The rearrangement links TRBV5-1 to TRBJ2-5; the D is unclear. The CDR3 contains 13 residues. The germline CDR1 and CDR2 sequences are SGHRS and YFSETQ. V dropped 0 bases and J dropped 5 bases, with 8 bases sitting between them.